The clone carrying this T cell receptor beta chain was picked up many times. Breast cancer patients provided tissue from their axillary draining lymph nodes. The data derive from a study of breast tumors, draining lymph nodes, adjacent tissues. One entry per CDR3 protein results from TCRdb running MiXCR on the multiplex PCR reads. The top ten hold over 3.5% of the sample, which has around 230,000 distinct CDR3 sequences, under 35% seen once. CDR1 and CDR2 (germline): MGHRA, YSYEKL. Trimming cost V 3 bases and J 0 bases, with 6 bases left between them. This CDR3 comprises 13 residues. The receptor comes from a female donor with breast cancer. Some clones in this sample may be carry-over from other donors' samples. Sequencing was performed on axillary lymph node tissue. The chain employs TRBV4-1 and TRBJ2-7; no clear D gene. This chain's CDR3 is CASSHPSSYEQYF. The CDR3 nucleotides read TGCGCCAGCAGCCACCCCAGCTCCTACGAGCAGTACTTC.